This TCR beta chain stems from a study of response to subunit inactivated influenza vaccine. Notes on the study in general: With each seasonal influenza vaccination, the authors suggested, few new T cells are recruited.

The CDR3 totals 14 residues. Deletions cut 3 bases from V and 1 base from J, with 10 bases between. Germline-derived CDR1 and CDR2 are MNHEY and SMNVEV (reference sequence). TCRdb itself ran the RT-PCR reads through MiXCR, one entry per CDR3 protein. The table lists 710,000 or so distinct CDR3 sequences, approximately 14% of them singletons, with roughly 10% in the top ten. Points on this clonotype: What it recognizes is unknown.

The chain combines TRBV27 with TRBJ2-7; possibly TRBD1 or TRBD2 for D (5 bases each). The sample in question was PBMCs from blood, obtained about 13 days after vaccination. This receptor was obtained from a middle-aged man who received an inactivated influenza vaccine. CDR3 sequence (DNA): TGTGCCAGCAGTTTCGGGGACCTTTCCTACGAGCAGTACTTC. Its protein is CASSFGDLSYEQYF.